A single sample is the source of the 3 T cell receptor beta chains below, sequenced in a study of neurological immune-mediated disorders. Time point described: technical triplicate 3. TCRdb ran MiXCR on the 5' RACE reads and lists one entry per CDR3 protein. Of about 42,000 distinct CDR3 sequences listed, roughly 21% were seen once; the top ten hold more than 4%. Sequencing was done on a sample of PBMCs. The receptors were gathered from a man aged 55 to 70 with HTLV-1-associated myelopathy (HAM/TSP).

This clonotype was counted between two and nine times. The chain recombines TRBV5-4 with TRBJ2-7, with 7 bases aligning to TRBD1. J was trimmed by 3 bases and V by 7 bases; bases with no gene match: 13. Germline V gives CDR1 SGHNT, CDR2 YYREEE (reference sequence). The CDR3 has 15 residues. The CDR3 here is CASSPRPGQHYEQYF. CDR3 coding DNA: TGTGCCAGCTCACCCCGACCGGGACAGCACTACGAGCAGTACTTC.

The chain uses TRBV29-1 and TRBJ1-2; weak D call: TRBD1 (5 bases). Germline CDR1 is SQVTM and CDR2 is ANQGSEA. The CDR3 loop spans 13 amino acids. V lost 6 bases to trimming and J lost 2 bases, with 13 bases between them. This chain's CDR3 is CSVYLDSNYGYTF. DNA of the CDR3: TGCAGCGTCTACCTAGACAGCAACTATGGCTACACCTTC.

This clonotype was seen many times. This chain links TRBV12-3 or TRBV12-4 with TRBJ1-2; the D gene is possibly TRBD1 (6 bases). The V end lost 2 bases, the J end lost 6 bases, and 13 bases lay between the germline ends. This CDR3 comprises 14 residues. CDR3 sequence: CASSLLGAFHGYTF. As DNA, the CDR3 is TGTGCCAGCAGTTTATTGGGGGCGTTTCATGGCTACACCTTC.